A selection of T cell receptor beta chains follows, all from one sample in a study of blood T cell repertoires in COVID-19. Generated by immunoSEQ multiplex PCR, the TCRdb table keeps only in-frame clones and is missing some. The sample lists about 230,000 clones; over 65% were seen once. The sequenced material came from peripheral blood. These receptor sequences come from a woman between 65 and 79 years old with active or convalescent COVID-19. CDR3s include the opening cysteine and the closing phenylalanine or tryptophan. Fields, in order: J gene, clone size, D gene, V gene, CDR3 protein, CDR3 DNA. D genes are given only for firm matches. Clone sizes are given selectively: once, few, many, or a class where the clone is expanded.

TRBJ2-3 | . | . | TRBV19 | CASSTQRSTDTQYF | TGTGCCAGTAGTACCCAGCGGAGCACAGATACGCAGTATTTT
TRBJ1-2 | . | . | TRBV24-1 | CATLEDGYTF | TGTGCCACCCTGGAGGATGGCTACACCTTC
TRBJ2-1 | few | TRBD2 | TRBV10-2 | CASRGWTSGANEQFF | TGCGCCAGCAGGGGGTGGACTAGCGGGGCGAATGAGCAGTTCTTC
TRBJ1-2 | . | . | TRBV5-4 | CASSLTATNYGYTF | TGTGCCAGCAGCTTAACAGCAACTAACTATGGCTACACCTTC
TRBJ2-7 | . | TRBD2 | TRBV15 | CATSGGGLAGIYEQYF | TGTGCCACCAGCGGGGGGGGACTAGCGGGGATCTACGAGCAGTACTTC
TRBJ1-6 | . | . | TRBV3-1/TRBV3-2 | CASSQVRLGSYNSPLHF | TGTGCCAGCAGCCAAGTAAGATTAGGGAGCTATAATTCACCCCTCCACTTT
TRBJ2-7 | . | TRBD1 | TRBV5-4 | CASNGQGSTHEQYF | TGTGCCAGCAACGGACAGGGGAGCACCCACGAGCAGTACTTC
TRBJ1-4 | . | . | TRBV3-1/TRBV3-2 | CASTLSEGEKLFF | TGTGCCAGCACCTTATCGGAGGGGGAAAAACTGTTTTTT
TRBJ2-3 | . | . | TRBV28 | CASSFSRTKTSTDTQYF | TGTGCCAGCAGTTTTAGTAGGACAAAAACTAGCACAGATACGCAGTATTTT
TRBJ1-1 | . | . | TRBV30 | CAWISTGNTEAFF | TGTGCCTGGATTAGCACGGGGAACACTGAAGCTTTCTTT
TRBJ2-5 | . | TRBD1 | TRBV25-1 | CASARGTGGYQETQYF | TGTGCCAGCGCTAGAGGGACAGGGGGCTACCAAGAGACCCAGTACTTC
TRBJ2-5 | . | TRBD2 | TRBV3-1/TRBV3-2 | CASSPPRGEQGTQYF | TGTGCCAGCAGCCCCCCGCGGGGGGAGCAAGGGACCCAGTACTTC
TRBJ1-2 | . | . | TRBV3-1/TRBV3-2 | CASASDTGGYGYTF | TGTGCCAGCGCCTCGGACACGGGGGGCTATGGCTACACCTTC
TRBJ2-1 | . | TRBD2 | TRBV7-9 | CASSRLAGVGEQFF | TGTGCCAGCAGCCGACTAGCGGGAGTGGGTGAGCAGTTCTTC
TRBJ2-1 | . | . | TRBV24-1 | CATSGISNYNEQFF | TGTGCCACCAGTGGAATTAGCAACTACAATGAGCAGTTCTTC
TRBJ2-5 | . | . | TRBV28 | CASSRGFQETQYF | TGTGCCAGCAGTCGGGGGTTTCAGGAGACCCAGTACTTC
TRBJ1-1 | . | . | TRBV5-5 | CASSLGRNEAFF | TGTGCCAGCAGCTTGGGGCGGAATGAAGCTTTCTTT
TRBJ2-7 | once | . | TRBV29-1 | CSVDGGHSYEQYF | TGCAGCGTTGATGGGGGCCACTCCTACGAGCAGTACTTC
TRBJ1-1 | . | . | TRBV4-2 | CASSLLETEAFF | TGTGCCAGCAGCCTACTGGAGACTGAAGCTTTCTTT
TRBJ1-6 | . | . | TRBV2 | CASSVDSGSPLHF | TGTGCCAGCAGTGTGGACTCGGGATCACCCCTCCACTTT
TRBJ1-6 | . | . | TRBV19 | CASDRRGNLSPLHF | TGTGCCAGCGATAGAAGGGGTAATTTGTCACCCCTCCACTTT
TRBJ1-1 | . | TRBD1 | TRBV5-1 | CASSGTGVGTEAFF | TGCGCCAGCAGCGGTACAGGGGTTGGCACTGAAGCTTTCTTT
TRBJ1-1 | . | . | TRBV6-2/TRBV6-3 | CASSLGQNTEAFF | TGTGCCAGCAGTCTGGGACAGAACACTGAAGCTTTCTTT
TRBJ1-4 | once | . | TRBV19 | CASSWAGEGEKLFF | TGTGCCAGTAGTTGGGCAGGGGAGGGTGAAAAACTGTTTTTT
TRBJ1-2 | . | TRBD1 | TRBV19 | CASSNIQGAADGYTF | TGTGCCAGTAGTAACATACAGGGGGCAGCGGACGGCTACACCTTC
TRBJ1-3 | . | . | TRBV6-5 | CASSYSRQTGNTIYF | TGTGCCAGCAGTTACTCGAGGCAGACTGGAAACACCATATATTTT
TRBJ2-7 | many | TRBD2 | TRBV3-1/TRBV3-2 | CASSHTLAGGPYEQYF | TGTGCCAGCAGCCATACTCTAGCGGGAGGGCCCTACGAGCAGTACTTC
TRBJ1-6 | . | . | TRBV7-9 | CASSPDGGVPYNSPLHF | TGTGCCAGCAGCCCCGATGGGGGGGTCCCCTATAATTCACCCCTCCACTTT
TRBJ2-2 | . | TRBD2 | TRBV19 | CASSIALAGVTGELFF | TGTGCCAGTAGTATAGCGCTAGCGGGAGTGACCGGGGAGCTGTTTTTT
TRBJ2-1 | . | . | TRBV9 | CASSVEASIGRNEQFF | TGTGCCAGCAGCGTAGAAGCTAGCATTGGTCGCAATGAGCAGTTCTTC
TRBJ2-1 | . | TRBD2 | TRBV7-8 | CASSLVGGRSGDEQFF | TGTGCCAGCAGCTTAGTTGGCGGGAGATCGGGAGATGAGCAGTTCTTC